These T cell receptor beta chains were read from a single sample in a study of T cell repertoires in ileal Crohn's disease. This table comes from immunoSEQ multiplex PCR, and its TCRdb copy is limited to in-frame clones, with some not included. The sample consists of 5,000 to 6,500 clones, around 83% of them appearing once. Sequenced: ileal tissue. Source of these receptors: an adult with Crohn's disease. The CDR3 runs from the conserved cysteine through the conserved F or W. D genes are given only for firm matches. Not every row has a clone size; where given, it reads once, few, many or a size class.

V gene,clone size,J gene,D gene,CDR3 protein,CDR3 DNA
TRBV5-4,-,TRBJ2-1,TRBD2,CASSLGLAASYNEQFF,TGTGCCAGCAGCTTGGGACTAGCGGCCTCCTACAATGAGCAGTTCTTC
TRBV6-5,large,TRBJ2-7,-,CASSYGQGQYEQYF,TGTGCCAGCAGTTACGGGCAGGGTCAGTACGAGCAGTACTTC
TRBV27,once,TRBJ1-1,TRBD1,CASRGQSMNTEAFF,TGTGCCAGCAGGGGACAGTCCATGAACACTGAAGCTTTCTTT
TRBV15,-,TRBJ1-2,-,CATSRERGSGYTF,TGTGCCACCAGCAGAGAACGGGGAAGTGGCTACACCTTC
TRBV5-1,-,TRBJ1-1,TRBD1,CASSSPDRGINTEAFF,TGCGCCAGCAGCTCCCCCGACAGGGGTATTAACACTGAAGCTTTCTTT
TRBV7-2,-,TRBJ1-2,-,CASRPGRSGYGYTF,TGTGCCAGCAGACCAGGGAGGTCGGGCTATGGCTACACCTTC
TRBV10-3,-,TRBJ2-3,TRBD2,CAISESKAGGYTDTQYF,TGTGCCATCAGTGAGTCGAAAGCGGGAGGGTACACAGATACGCAGTATTTT
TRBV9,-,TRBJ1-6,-,CASSMTDSPLHF,TGTGCCAGCAGCATGACAGATTCACCCCTCCACTTT
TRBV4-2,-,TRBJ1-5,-,CASSQADNQPQHF,TGTGCCAGCAGCCAGGCAGATAATCAGCCCCAGCATTTT
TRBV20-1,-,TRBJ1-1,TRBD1,CSAQGAREAFF,TGCAGTGCGCAGGGGGCCCGTGAAGCTTTCTTT
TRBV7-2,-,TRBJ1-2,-,CASRGGRTHYGYTF,TGTGCCAGCAGGGGGGGGCGAACCCACTATGGCTACACCTTC
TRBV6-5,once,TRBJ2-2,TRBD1,CATRTGNTGELFF,TGTGCCACCCGGACAGGGAACACCGGGGAGCTGTTTTTT
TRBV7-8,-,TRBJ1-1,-,CASSTQGRVTEAFF,TGTGCCAGCTCAACCCAGGGAAGGGTCACTGAAGCTTTCTTT
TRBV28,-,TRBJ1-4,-,CASSLPGGAEKLFF,TGTGCCAGCAGTTTACCGGGGGGGGCTGAAAAACTGTTTTTT
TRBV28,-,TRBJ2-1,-,CASSSVLYEQFF,TGTGCCAGCAGTTCCGTTTTATATGAGCAGTTCTTC
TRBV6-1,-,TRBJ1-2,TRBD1,CASSETVRGGGNYGYTF,TGTGCCAGCAGTGAAACGGTCAGGGGGGGAGGTAACTATGGCTACACCTTC
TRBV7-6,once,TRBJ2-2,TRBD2,CASSFSGGSYGELFF,TGTGCCAGCAGCTTTAGCGGGGGGAGTTACGGGGAGCTGTTTTTT
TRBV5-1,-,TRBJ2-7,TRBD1,CASSLSWDRFYEQYF,TGCGCCAGCAGCTTGAGCTGGGACAGGTTCTACGAGCAGTACTTC
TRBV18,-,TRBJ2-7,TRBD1,CASSPGTGPYEQYF,TGTGCCAGCTCACCTGGGACAGGGCCCTACGAGCAGTACTTC
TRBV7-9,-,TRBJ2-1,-,CASSFTTTDNEQFF,TGTGCCAGCAGCTTTACAACCACCGACAATGAGCAGTTCTTC
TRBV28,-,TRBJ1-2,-,CASSSAGVSAAYGYTF,TGTGCCAGCAGTTCTGCAGGGGTTTCCGCCGCTTATGGCTACACCTTC
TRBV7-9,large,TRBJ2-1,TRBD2,CASSRGASGYNEQFF,TGTGCCAGCAGCCGAGGGGCTAGCGGGTACAATGAGCAGTTCTTC
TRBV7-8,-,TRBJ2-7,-,CASGAYYEQYF,TGTGCCAGCGGAGCTTACTACGAGCAGTACTTC
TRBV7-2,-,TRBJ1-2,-,CASSPTTDYGYTF,TGTGCCAGCAGCCCGACGACGGACTATGGCTACACCTTC
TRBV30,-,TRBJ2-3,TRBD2,CAWRTGLAGVRTQYF,TGTGCCTGGAGGACGGGACTAGCGGGAGTAAGGACGCAGTATTTT
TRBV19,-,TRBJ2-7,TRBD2,CASSPTLGTSFYEQYF,TGTGCCAGTAGTCCGACCCTCGGGACTAGCTTTTACGAGCAGTACTTC
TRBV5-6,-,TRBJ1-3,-,CASSLGDLSGNTIYF,TGTGCCAGCAGCTTAGGGGACCTCTCTGGAAACACCATATATTTT
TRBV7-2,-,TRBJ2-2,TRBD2,CASTNSGGRNTGELFF,TGTGCCAGCACCAATAGCGGGGGCCGGAACACCGGGGAGCTGTTTTTT
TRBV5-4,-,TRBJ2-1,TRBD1,CASSSGTGGSGGYNEQFF,TGTGCCAGCAGCTCCGGGACAGGGGGCTCCGGCGGGTACAATGAGCAGTTCTTC
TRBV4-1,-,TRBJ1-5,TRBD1,CASSRTPGQPNQPQHF,TGCGCCAGCAGCCGGACACCGGGACAGCCAAATCAGCCCCAGCATTTT
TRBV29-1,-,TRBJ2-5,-,CSVEDAPEGIQETQYF,TGCAGCGTTGAAGACGCCCCGGAGGGAATCCAAGAGACCCAGTACTTC
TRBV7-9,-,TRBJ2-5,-,CASSLTQETQYF,TGTGCCAGCAGCTTAACTCAAGAGACCCAGTACTTC
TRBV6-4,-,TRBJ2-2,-,CASSEDSSVGELFF,TGTGCCAGCAGTGAGGACTCCTCCGTCGGGGAGCTGTTTTTT
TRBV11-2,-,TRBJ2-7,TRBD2,CASSKQREFAYEQYF,TGTGCCAGCAGCAAACAGCGGGAGTTTGCCTACGAGCAGTACTTC
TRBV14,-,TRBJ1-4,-,CASSRAGTTNEKLFF,TGTGCCAGCAGCCGGGCAGGGACAACTAATGAAAAACTGTTTTTT
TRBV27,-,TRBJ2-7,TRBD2,CASSSLAGGAAYEQYF,TGTGCCAGCAGTTCTCTAGCGGGGGGGGCGGCCTACGAGCAGTACTTC
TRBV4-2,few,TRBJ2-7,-,CASSQKGRTSPRSYEQYF,TGTGCCAGCAGCCAAAAGGGCAGGACCTCCCCACGCTCCTACGAGCAGTACTTC